The 32 T cell receptor beta chains given below trace back to one sample, sequenced in a study of blood T cell repertoires in COVID-19. Assay: immunoSEQ multiplex PCR; the TCRdb copy retains only in-frame clones and omits some. The data contain 150,000 to 200,000 clones, about 77% of them seen just once; the ten biggest clones take up approximately 3%. Source material: peripheral blood. The origin of the receptors is an elderly woman with active or convalescent COVID-19.

The chain recombines TRBV27 with TRBJ2-2; weak D call: TRBD2 (6 bases). The CDR3 covers 17 residues. V was trimmed by 6 bases and J by 5 bases, leaving 22 bases between them. Germline V lookup: CDR1 MNHEY, CDR2 SMNVEV (reference sequence). CDR3 coding DNA: TGTGCCAGCAGCCCCCATCCGTTGGGGGGTGGAACCGGGGAGCTGTTTTTT. It is translated as CASSPHPLGGGTGELFF.

This rearrangement joins TRBV6-2 or TRBV6-3 to TRBJ1-2; 8 bases are shared with TRBD1. Trimming at V came to 7 bases and at J to 5 bases, leaving 9 bases not matched to a gene. The CDR3 runs 14 residues. Germline assignment: CDR1 MNHEY and CDR2 SVGEGT. CDR3 sequence (DNA): TGTGCCAGCACCCCCCCGGACAGGGTATATGGCTACACCTTC. It codes for CASTPPDRVYGYTF.

The rearrangement uses TRBV4-1 and TRBJ1-1; perhaps TRBD1 as D (5 bases). V lost 0 bases and J lost 3, with 11 bases in between. Looked up from germline, CDR1 is MGHRA and CDR2 is YSYEKL. This CDR3 region has 15 residues. As DNA, the CDR3 is TGCGCCAGCAGCCAAGATTCCGGGGGGGACACTGAAGCTTTCTTT. This gives the protein CASSQDSGGDTEAFF.

The gene calls are TRBV2 and TRBJ1-3; D is unclear. The V gene lost 6 bases and the J gene lost 4 bases, with 19 bases spanning the gap. Germline CDR1 SNHLY, CDR2 FYNNEI. The CDR3 sequence is 16 residues long. The CDR3 here is CASRSRAFHQGNTIYF. In DNA, the CDR3 is TGTGCCAGCAGATCGAGGGCCTTTCACCAGGGAAACACCATATATTTT.

The chain uses TRBV20-1 and TRBJ2-2; TRBD1 matches 8 bases. With 3 bases clipped from V and 1 base from J, the junction kept 4 bases outside the gene matches. From germline, CDR1 is DFQATT and CDR2 SNEGSKA (reference sequence). The length of the CDR3 is 15 residues. The CDR3 region has the DNA TGCAGTGCTAGTGACGGGACAGGGAACACCGGGGAGCTGTTTTTT. Translation gives CSASDGTGNTGELFF.

The rearrangement joins TRBV27 to TRBJ2-2; maybe TRBD2 (5 bases). The CDR3 consists of 15 residues. Trimming stripped 6 bases from V and 6 bases from J, with 17 bases between. The germline V gene encodes CDR1 MNHEY and CDR2 SMNVEV (reference sequence). The DNA for the CDR3 is TGTGCCAGCAGCCAAAATACTAGGATGGCCGGGGAGCTGTTTTTT. Encoded protein: CASSQNTRMAGELFF.

The rearrangement uses TRBV24-1 and TRBJ1-3; D perhaps matches TRBD1 (6 bases). The germline CDR1 and CDR2 sequences are KGHDR and SFDVKD. The CDR3 contains 16 residues. V was clipped by 7 bases and J by 0 bases, with 15 bases between them. The CDR3 sequence is CATRFNRESSGNTIYF. The CDR3 bases are TGTGCCACCAGATTTAACAGGGAGAGCTCTGGAAACACCATATATTTT.

The chain links TRBV29-1 to TRBJ1-1; possibly TRBD1 for D (6 bases). Germline V lookup: CDR1 SQVTM, CDR2 ANQGSEA. The V gene lost 3 bases and the J gene lost 1 base, with 9 bases spanning the gap. The CDR3 has 13 residues. The CDR3 nucleotides read TGCAGCGTTGAGGGACAATCGAACACTGAAGCTTTCTTT. Translation: CSVEGQSNTEAFF.

The V and J genes are TRBV18 and TRBJ1-2; possibly TRBD1 for D (5 bases). The CDR3 is 15 amino acids. From germline, CDR1 is KGHSH and CDR2 LQKENI. V lost 2 bases to trimming and J lost 1 base, with 11 bases between them. CDR3 region: CASSPGAGINYGYTF. The CDR3 nucleotides read TGTGCCAGCTCACCAGGGGCAGGGATTAACTATGGCTACACCTTC.

This clone appeared a few times. The rearrangement links TRBV7-9 to TRBJ1-2, with D perhaps TRBD1 (6 bases). Trimming left V 5 bases short and J 8 bases short, with 18 bases between. CDR1 is SEHNR, CDR2 FQNEAQ, per germline (reference sequence). The CDR3 has 14 residues. CDR3 sequence reads: CASSGPGQLGGYTF. Here the CDR3 DNA reads TGTGCCAGCAGCGGACCAGGACAGCTGGGGGGCTACACCTTC.

This rearrangement joins TRBV24-1 to TRBJ1-2, with 7 bases matching TRBD1. V lost 4 bases to trimming and J lost 2 bases; unmatched junction nucleotides: 9. The CDR3 runs 16 residues. The V gene's germline CDR1 is KGHDR and CDR2 SFDVKD. CDR3 sequence: CATSDKPGQTNYGYTF. DNA of the CDR3: TGTGCCACCAGTGACAAACCGGGACAGACAAACTATGGCTACACCTTC.

The chain is built from TRBV9 and TRBJ2-1; maybe TRBD1 (5 bases). Per the germline V gene, CDR1 is SGDLS and CDR2 is YYNGEE. V dropped 3 bases and J dropped 4 bases, with 14 bases sitting between them. The CDR3 consists of 15 residues. CDR3 sequence reads: CASSEAGPPYNEQFF. The CDR3 DNA reads TGTGCCAGCAGCGAAGCAGGGCCCCCTTACAATGAGCAGTTCTTC. The variable domain in full, with the rest retrieved from reference TRBV9 and TRBJ2-1, is DSGVTQTPKHLITATGQRVTLRCSPRSGDLSVYWYQQSLDQGLQFLIQYYNGEERAKGNILERFSAQQFPDLHSELNLSSLELGDSALYFCASSEAGPPYNEQFFGPGTRLTVL.

The rearrangement joins TRBV5-5 to TRBJ2-7; no firm D call. The CDR3 extends over 12 amino acids. Between the trimmed V and J ends, which lost 1 base and 4 bases, there was a span of 6 bases. CDR1 SGHKS and CDR2 YYEKEE come from the germline V gene (reference sequence). The DNA for the CDR3 is TGTGCCAGCAGCTTGAACTCTTACGAGCAGTACTTC. Encoded protein: CASSLNSYEQYF.

The chain joins TRBV5-6 to TRBJ2-5, with TRBD2 identical over 7 bases. This CDR3 has 13 amino acids. V trimming: 2 bases; J trimming: 3 bases; junction bases outside the gene matches: 1. CDR1 is SGHDT, CDR2 YYEEEE, per germline. As DNA, the CDR3 is TGTGCCAGCAGCTTCCTAGCGGAAGAGACCCAGTACTTC. This codes for CASSFLAEETQYF.

This clone occurred once. This chain links TRBV7-2 with TRBJ2-7; TRBD1 might be the D (6 bases). Germline V lookup: CDR1 SGHTA, CDR2 FQGNSA. The CDR3 has 15 amino acids. Trimming took 5 bases from V and 2 from J, leaving 16 bases between them. The CDR3 nucleotides read TGTGCCAGCAGCCCGGGAAGACAGGTTCCCTACGAGCAGTACTTC. Translating it yields CASSPGRQVPYEQYF.

Comment on this clone: Relative to the germline gene, one junction end is altered; a read error may explain this. The chain uses TRBV6-5 and TRBJ1-2; TRBD1 is a possible D gene (5 bases). The CDR3 consists of 11 residues. The germline gives CDR1 MNHEY, CDR2 SVGAGI. The CDR3 sequence: CASSFGHSLAF. In nucleotides, the CDR3 is TGTGCCAGCAGTTTTGGACACTCCCTAGCCTTC.

In its sample, this clone was seen once. V gene TRBV28 combines with J gene TRBJ2-7; D possibly corresponds to TRBD1 (6 bases). Germline V gene sequence: CDR1 MDHEN, CDR2 SYDVKM. The CDR3 is 14 residues long. Trimming pared 2 bases from V and 2 bases from J, leaving 10 bases between. The CDR3 region has the DNA TGTGCCAGCAGTTTACTCGGACAGCCCTACGAGCAGTACTTC. Translation gives CASSLLGQPYEQYF.

This clone has only one observation. V gene TRBV10-2 combines with J gene TRBJ2-7; a weak D match, TRBD1 (6 bases). This CDR3 comprises 14 residues. The germline V gene encodes CDR1 WSHSY and CDR2 SAAADI. V shed 6 bases and J shed 4 bases, with 16 bases lying between them. CDR3 protein: CASSATGSKYEQYF. The CDR3 coding sequence is TGCGCCAGCAGCGCGACAGGAAGCAAGTACGAGCAGTACTTC.

This chain uses TRBV24-1 with TRBJ2-2, with 10 positions matching TRBD1. V dropped 3 bases and J dropped 6; count of bases not matched to a gene: 6. CDR1 is KGHDR and CDR2 is SFDVKD in the germline V gene. The CDR3 is 16 amino acids. CDR3: CATSDPRQGASGELFF. In DNA form, the CDR3 reads TGTGCCACCAGTGATCCCCGACAGGGGGCGTCCGGGGAGCTGTTTTTT.

This chain links TRBV18 with TRBJ2-7, with 10 bases fitting TRBD2. J lost 9 bases, V lost 3 bases, and 8 bases had no gene match. Germline lookup yields CDR1 KGHSH and CDR2 LQKENI. The CDR3 runs to 14 residues. CDR3 DNA: TGTGCCAGCTCACCTAACCCTAGCGGGGGTATGCAGTACTTC. Its protein product is CASSPNPSGGMQYF.

The chain recombines TRBV4-3 with TRBJ1-2, with 9 nucleotides matching TRBD1. The V gene's germline CDR1 is LGHNA and CDR2 YSLEER. The length of the CDR3 is 15 residues. The V and J ends lost 3 bases and 6 bases, in that order; junction bases with no gene match: 8. For the CDR3, the DNA is TGCGCCAGCAGCCATATCTTACAGGGGGCGAATGGCTACACCTTC. Translating gives CASSHILQGANGYTF.

The chain uses TRBV4-2 and TRBJ1-1, with D possibly being TRBD1 (5 bases). The CDR3 extends over 15 amino acids. Germline CDR1 LGHNA, CDR2 YNFKEQ. V was cut by 6 bases and J by 2 bases, with 16 bases left in between. Here the CDR3 DNA reads TGTGCCAGCAGTTCTTTTACCCAGGGTAACACTGAAGCTTTCTTT. This translates into CASSSFTQGNTEAFF.

This chain joins TRBV21-1 and TRBJ2-5; the listed D gene, TRBD1, was not tested against the DNA. TRBV21-1 is tagged as a pseudogene. The CDR3 contains 17 residues. CDR3 protein: CASSNFYTTNDKETQYF. The CDR3 DNA is TGTGCCAGCAGCAACTTTTATACGACAAACGATAAAGAGACCCAGTACTTC.

The chain joins TRBV2 to TRBJ2-7; D is unresolved. Germline V gene sequence: CDR1 SNHLY, CDR2 FYNNEI. This CDR3 has 15 residues. With 2 bases removed from V and 4 bases from J, the gap between germline ends came to 15 bases. The CDR3 nucleotides are TGTGCCAGCAGTGAAAGGCAGGTTATTAGGTACGAGCAGTACTTC. This encodes CASSERQVIRYEQYF.

The chain couples TRBV4-2 to TRBJ2-5, with a tentative D call TRBD1 (5 bases). Trimming took 5 bases from V and 1 from J, leaving 14 bases between them. CDR1 is LGHNA, CDR2 YNFKEQ, per germline. The CDR3 totals 15 residues. CDR3 sequence: CASSFSQGPQETQYF. The CDR3, as DNA: TGTGCCAGCAGCTTTTCGCAGGGTCCCCAAGAGACCCAGTACTTC.

This rearrangement joins TRBV3-1 (or the pseudogene TRBV3-2) to TRBJ2-1; 15 bases map to TRBD2. Germline V CDR1 and CDR2: LGHDT, YNNKEL (reference sequence). V trimming: 6 bases; J trimming: 6 bases; junction bases outside the gene matches: 12. CDR3 size: 18 residues. The CDR3 DNA sequence: TGTGCCAGCAGTTACTGGACTAGCGGGGGGGCCTTGGGCAATGAGCAGTTCTTC. Its protein is CASSYWTSGGALGNEQFF.

This clone came up a few times. This chain uses TRBV3-1 (or the pseudogene TRBV3-2) with TRBJ1-5; D is unresolved. This CDR3 is 13 amino acids long. The ends were cut back, 4 bases at V and 3 bases at J, with 7 bases in the middle. The germline CDR1 and CDR2 sequences are LGHDT and YNNKEL (reference sequence). CDR3 amino acids: CASSPDFNQPQHF. The CDR3 DNA is TGTGCCAGCAGCCCCGACTTCAATCAGCCCCAGCATTTT.

The genes are TRBV24-1 and TRBJ1-2; tentatively, D is TRBD1 (6 bases). This CDR3 is built from 15 residues. The V gene lost 4 bases and the J gene lost 7 bases, with 18 bases spanning the gap. Germline CDR1 KGHDR, CDR2 SFDVKD. CDR3: CATSDEGVNLSGYTF. The CDR3 nucleotides read TGTGCCACCAGTGACGAGGGGGTTAATCTTTCTGGCTACACCTTC.

The CDR3 here is CASSQQGWNTGELFF. The CDR3 DNA sequence: TGTGCCAGCAGTCAACAGGGGTGGAACACCGGGGAGCTGTTTTTT. The V gene is TRBV5-6, the J gene TRBJ2-2, with 7 bases identical to TRBD1. This CDR3 has 15 amino acids. J lost 1 base, V lost 5 bases, and 5 bases had no gene match. Germline assignment: CDR1 SGHDT and CDR2 YYEEEE.

The J gene is TRBJ2-7, the V gene TRBV2, with D perhaps matching TRBD1 (5 bases). Germline CDR1 and CDR2: SNHLY and FYNNEI. The V end lost 4 bases, the J end lost 6 bases, and 7 bases lay between the germline ends. This CDR3 contains 11 residues. The DNA for the CDR3 is TGTGCCAGCAGTGGGGGCGGCGAGCAGTACTTC. Translating it yields CASSGGGEQYF.

This rearrangement joins TRBV29-1 to TRBJ2-3, with TRBD2 identical over 9 bases. CDR3 size: 14 residues. CDR1 and CDR2 (germline): SQVTM, ANQGSEA. V lost 5 bases to trimming and J lost 4 bases; unmatched junction nucleotides: 7. The CDR3 loop is CSVRPSGVSDTQYF. The CDR3, as DNA: TGCAGCGTTAGGCCTAGCGGGGTGTCAGATACGCAGTATTTT.

The J gene is TRBJ2-3, the V gene TRBV21-1; the table's D call of TRBD2 was not tested on the DNA. TRBV21-1 counts as a pseudogene. The CDR3 sequence is 17 residues long. CDR3 protein: CASTGTRGGGARDTQYF. The CDR3 coding sequence is TGTGCCAGCACCGGAACCCGTGGCGGGGGGGCAAGGGATACGCAGTATTTT.